The next 2 T cell receptor beta chains were all read from a single sample in a study of T-cell reconstitution after alpha-beta-depleted transplantation in children. Preparing the TCRbeta library involved the use of unique molecular identifiers. TCRdb reprocessed the PCR reads via MiXCR and lists one record per CDR3 protein. The data show fewer than 700,000 distinct CDR3 sequences, 10% to 15% seen once. The sequences come from PBMCs, mostly from graft donor cells, collected 360 days after TCRalphabeta/CD19-depleted stem cell transplant. Receptors originate from a male patient between 5 and 17 years old who had a stem cell transplant for acute myeloid leukemia, so the T cells may come from the graft donor.

This clonotype was detected many times. The chain combines TRBV28 with TRBJ2-7, with 9 bases aligning to TRBD1. The V segment lost 3 bases and the J segment 1 base; nucleotides outside the gene matches: 7. This CDR3 spans 16 amino acids. Germline loops: CDR1 MDHEN, CDR2 SYDVKM. The CDR3 coding sequence is TGTGCCAGCAGTTTGCCCGGGACAGGGATATCCTACGAGCAGTACTTC. This codes for CASSLPGTGISYEQYF.

This clonotype was picked up a small number of times. This chain joins TRBV29-1 and TRBJ2-1; 11 bases agree with TRBD2. CDR1 SQVTM and CDR2 ANQGSEA come from the germline V gene. This CDR3 spans 16 amino acids. The V gene end was trimmed by 7 bases and the J gene end by 9 bases; junction bases not matched to a gene: 17. The CDR3 protein is CSADTSGSGSLREQFF. In DNA, the CDR3 is TGCAGCGCAGACACTAGCGGGAGCGGGAGTTTACGTGAGCAGTTCTTC.